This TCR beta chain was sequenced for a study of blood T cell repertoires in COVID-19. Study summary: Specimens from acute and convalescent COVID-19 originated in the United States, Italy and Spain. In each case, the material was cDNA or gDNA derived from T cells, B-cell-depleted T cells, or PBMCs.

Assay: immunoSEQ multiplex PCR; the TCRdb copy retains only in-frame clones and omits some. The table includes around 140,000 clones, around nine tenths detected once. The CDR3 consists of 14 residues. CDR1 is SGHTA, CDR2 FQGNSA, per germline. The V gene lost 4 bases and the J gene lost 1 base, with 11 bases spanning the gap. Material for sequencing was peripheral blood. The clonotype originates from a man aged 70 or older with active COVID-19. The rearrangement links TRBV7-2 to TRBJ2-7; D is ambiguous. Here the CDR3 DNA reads TGTGCCAGCAGCTCCGTGCCAGGTTCCTACGAGCAGTACTTC. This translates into CASSSVPGSYEQYF.